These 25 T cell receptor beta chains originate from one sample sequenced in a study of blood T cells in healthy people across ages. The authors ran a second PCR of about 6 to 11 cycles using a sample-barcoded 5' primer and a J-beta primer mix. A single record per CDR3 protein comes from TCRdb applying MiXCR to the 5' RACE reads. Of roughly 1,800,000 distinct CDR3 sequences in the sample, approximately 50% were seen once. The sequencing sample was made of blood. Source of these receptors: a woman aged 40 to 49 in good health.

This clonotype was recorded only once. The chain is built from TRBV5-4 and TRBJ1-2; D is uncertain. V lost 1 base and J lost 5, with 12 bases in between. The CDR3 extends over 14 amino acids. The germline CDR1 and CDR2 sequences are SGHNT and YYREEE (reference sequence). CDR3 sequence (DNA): TGTGCCAGCAGCTTGAGCCCCTCCTCTTATGGCTACACCTTC. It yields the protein CASSLSPSSYGYTF. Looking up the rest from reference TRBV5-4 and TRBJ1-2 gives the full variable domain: ETGVTQSPTHLIKTRGQQVTLRCSSQSGHNTVSWYQQALGQGPQFIFQYYREEENGRGNFPPRFSGLQFPNYSSELNVNALELDDSALYLCASSLSPSSYGYTFGSGTRLTVV.

Here the CDR3 DNA reads TGTGCCAGCAGTTACTGGGGTCCCAACAATGAGCAGTTCTTC. Translation: CASSYWGPNNEQFF. This chain links TRBV6-2 or TRBV6-3 with TRBJ2-1; D call uncertain. The CDR3 totals 14 residues. Germline CDR1 is MNHEY and CDR2 is SVGEGT. The ends were cut back, 1 base at V and 5 bases at J, with 9 bases in the middle.

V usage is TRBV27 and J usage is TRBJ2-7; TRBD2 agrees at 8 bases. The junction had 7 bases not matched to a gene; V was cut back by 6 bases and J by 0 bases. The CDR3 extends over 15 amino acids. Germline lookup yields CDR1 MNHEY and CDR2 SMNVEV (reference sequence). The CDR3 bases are TGTGCCAGCAGACCTACAGGGACTAGCTCCTACGAGCAGTACTTC. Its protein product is CASRPTGTSSYEQYF.

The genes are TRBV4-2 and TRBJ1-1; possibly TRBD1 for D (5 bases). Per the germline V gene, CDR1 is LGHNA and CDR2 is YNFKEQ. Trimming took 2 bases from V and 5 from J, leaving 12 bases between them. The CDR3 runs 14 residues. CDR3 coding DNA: TGTGCCAGCAGCCAATTGTCAGGGACGACTGAAGCTTTCTTT. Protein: CASSQLSGTTEAFF.

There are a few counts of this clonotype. CDR3 residues: CASSLLWRGGFETQYF. In nucleotides, the CDR3 is TGTGCCAGCAGTTTATTGTGGCGGGGGGGCTTTGAGACCCAGTACTTC. V usage is TRBV28 and J usage is TRBJ2-5, with 9 positions matching TRBD2. V lost 1 base, J lost 5 bases, and 8 bases stayed unmatched. Germline CDR1 reads MDHEN; CDR2 reads SYDVKM. The CDR3 is 16 amino acids.

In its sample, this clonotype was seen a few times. CDR3: CASQGAAPYNEQFF. In nucleotides, the CDR3 is TGTGCCAGTCAGGGGGCGGCCCCCTACAATGAGCAGTTCTTC. The rearrangement uses TRBV7-9 and TRBJ2-1; 8 bases are a match to TRBD1. Per the germline V gene, CDR1 is SEHNR and CDR2 is FQNEAQ (reference sequence). The CDR3 is 14 residues long. V was pared by 9 bases and J by 2 bases, with 6 bases of the junction left unmatched.

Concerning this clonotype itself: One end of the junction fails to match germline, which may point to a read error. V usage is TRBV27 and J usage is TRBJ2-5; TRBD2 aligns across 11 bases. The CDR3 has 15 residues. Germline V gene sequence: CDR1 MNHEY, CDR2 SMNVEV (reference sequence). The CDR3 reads CAGRRLAGWGETQYF. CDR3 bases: TGTGCCGGCAGGCGACTAGCGGGGTGGGGAGAGACCCAGTACTTC.

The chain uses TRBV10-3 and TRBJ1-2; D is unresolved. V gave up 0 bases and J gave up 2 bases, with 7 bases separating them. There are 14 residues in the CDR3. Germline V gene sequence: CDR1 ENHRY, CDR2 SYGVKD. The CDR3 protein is CAISESGRNYGYTF. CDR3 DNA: TGTGCCATCAGTGAGTCTGGCAGGAACTATGGCTACACCTTC.

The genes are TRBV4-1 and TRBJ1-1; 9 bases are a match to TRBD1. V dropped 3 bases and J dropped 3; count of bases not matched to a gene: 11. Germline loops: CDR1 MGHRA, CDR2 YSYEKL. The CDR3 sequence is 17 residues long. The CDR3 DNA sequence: TGCGCCAGCAGCCAGTACACAGGGGGCGGATTGGACACTGAAGCTTTCTTT. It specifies CASSQYTGGGLDTEAFF.

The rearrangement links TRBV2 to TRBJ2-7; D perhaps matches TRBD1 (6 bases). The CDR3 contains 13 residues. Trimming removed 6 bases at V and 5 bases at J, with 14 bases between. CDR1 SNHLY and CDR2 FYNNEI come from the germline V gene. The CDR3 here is CASSATGHDEQYF. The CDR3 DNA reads TGTGCCAGCAGCGCTACAGGGCACGACGAGCAGTACTTC.

CDR3 protein: CSARDRQPGTTDTQYF. CDR3 nucleotides: TGCAGTGCTAGAGATCGCCAGCCGGGGACCACAGATACGCAGTATTTT. The genes are TRBV20-1 and TRBJ2-3; the D call may be TRBD1 or TRBD2 (5 bases each). The CDR3 contains 16 residues. V shed 0 bases and J shed 2 bases, with 15 bases lying between them. Germline CDR1 DFQATT, CDR2 SNEGSKA (reference sequence).

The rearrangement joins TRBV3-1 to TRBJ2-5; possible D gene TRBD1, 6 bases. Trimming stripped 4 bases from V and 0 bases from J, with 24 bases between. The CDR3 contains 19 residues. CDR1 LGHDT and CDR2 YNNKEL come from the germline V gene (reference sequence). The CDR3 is CASSPRWGSGHTYQETQYF. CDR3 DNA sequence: TGTGCCAGCAGCCCCCGATGGGGGTCGGGACATACGTACCAAGAGACCCAGTACTTC.

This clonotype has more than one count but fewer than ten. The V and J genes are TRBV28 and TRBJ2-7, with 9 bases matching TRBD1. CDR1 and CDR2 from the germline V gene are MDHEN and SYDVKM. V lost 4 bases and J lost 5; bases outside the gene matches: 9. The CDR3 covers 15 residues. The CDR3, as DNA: TGTGCCAGCAGTTCAAGCGGGACAGGGTGGGACGAGCAGTACTTC. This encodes CASSSSGTGWDEQYF.

In nucleotides, the CDR3 is TGTGCCAGCAGTGAAGAGCGGGGAGTCTACGAGCAGTACTTC. This encodes CASSEERGVYEQYF. The rearrangement links TRBV2 to TRBJ2-7; TRBD2 aligns across 7 bases. Germline CDR1 SNHLY, CDR2 FYNNEI. CDR3 size: 14 residues. V lost 1 base, J lost 3 bases, and 3 bases stayed unmatched.

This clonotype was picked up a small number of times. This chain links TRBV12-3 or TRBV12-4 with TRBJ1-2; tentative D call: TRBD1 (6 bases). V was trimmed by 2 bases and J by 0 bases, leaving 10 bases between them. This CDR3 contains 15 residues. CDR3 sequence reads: CASSLMDSPNYGYTF. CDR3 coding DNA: TGTGCCAGCAGTTTAATGGACAGTCCTAACTATGGCTACACCTTC.

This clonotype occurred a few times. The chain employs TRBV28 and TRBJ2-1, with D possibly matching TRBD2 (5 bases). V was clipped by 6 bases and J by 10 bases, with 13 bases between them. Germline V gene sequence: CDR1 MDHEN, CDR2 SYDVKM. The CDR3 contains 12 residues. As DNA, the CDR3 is TGTGCCAGCAGACCGCCTAGCATGGAGCAGTTCTTC. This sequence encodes CASRPPSMEQFF.

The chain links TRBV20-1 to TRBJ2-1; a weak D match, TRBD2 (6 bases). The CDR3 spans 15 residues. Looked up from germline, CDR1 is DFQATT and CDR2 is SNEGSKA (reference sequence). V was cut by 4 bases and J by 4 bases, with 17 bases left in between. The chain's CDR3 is CSATYDRLAYNEQFF. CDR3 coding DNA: TGCAGTGCTACCTACGACCGGCTAGCGTACAATGAGCAGTTCTTC.

The CDR3 DNA reads TGTGCCAGCAGTGAAGATTACCAGCCCCAGCATTTT. This codes for CASSEDYQPQHF. The chain recombines TRBV7-2 with TRBJ1-5; D is undetermined. This CDR3 has 12 amino acids. Trimming took 6 bases from V and 7 from J, leaving 10 bases between them. Germline CDR1 is SGHTA and CDR2 is FQGNSA.

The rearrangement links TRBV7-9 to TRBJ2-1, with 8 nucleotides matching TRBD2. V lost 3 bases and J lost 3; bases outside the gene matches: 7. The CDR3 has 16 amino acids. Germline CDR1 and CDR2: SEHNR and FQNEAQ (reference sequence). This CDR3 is CASSLGAGAVYNEQFF. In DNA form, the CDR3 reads TGTGCCAGCAGCTTGGGAGCGGGGGCCGTCTACAATGAGCAGTTCTTC.

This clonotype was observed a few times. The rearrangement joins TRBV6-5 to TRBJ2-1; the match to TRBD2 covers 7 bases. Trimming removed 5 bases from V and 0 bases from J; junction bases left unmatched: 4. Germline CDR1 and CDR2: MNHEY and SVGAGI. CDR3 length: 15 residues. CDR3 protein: CASSPGLVSYNEQFF. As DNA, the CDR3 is TGTGCCAGCAGTCCCGGACTAGTCTCCTACAATGAGCAGTTCTTC.

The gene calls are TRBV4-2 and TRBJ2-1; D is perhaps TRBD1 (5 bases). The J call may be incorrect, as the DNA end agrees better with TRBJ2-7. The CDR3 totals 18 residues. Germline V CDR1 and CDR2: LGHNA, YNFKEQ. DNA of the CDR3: TGTGCCAGCAGCCACTCAATGTTGGACACCGGGTTGTACAATGAGCAGTACTTC. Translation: CASSHSMLDTGLYNEQYF.

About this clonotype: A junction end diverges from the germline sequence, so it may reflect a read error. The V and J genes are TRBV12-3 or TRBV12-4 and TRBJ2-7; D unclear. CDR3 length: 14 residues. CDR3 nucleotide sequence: TGTGCCAGCAGTTTAAACCCGAATTCCTGCGAGCAGTACTTC. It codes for CASSLNPNSCEQYF.

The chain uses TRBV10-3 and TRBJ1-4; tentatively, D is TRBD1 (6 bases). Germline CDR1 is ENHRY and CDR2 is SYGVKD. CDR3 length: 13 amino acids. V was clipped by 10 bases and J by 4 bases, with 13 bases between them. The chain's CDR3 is CATKGTHNEKLFF. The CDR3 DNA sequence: TGTGCCACCAAGGGGACACATAATGAAAAACTGTTTTTT.

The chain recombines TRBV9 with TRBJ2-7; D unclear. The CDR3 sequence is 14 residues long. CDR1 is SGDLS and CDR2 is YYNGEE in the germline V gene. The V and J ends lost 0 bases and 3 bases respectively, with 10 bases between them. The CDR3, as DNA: TGTGCCAGCAGCGTAGGTGGACCTTACTACGAGCAGTACTTC. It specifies CASSVGGPYYEQYF.

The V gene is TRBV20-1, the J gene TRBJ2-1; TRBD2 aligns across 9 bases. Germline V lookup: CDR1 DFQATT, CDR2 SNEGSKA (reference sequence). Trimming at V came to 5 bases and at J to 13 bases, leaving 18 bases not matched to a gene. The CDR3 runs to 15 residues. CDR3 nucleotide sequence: TGCAGTGCTCCGCCACCGGGACTAGCTTTGGAGACCCAGTTCTTC. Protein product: CSAPPPGLALETQFF.